The clone carrying this TCR beta chain has only a few counts. With 1 base removed from V and 7 bases from J, the gap between germline ends came to 11 bases. This CDR3 has 14 amino acids. Germline V gene data show CDR1 as KGHSH and CDR2 as LQKENI. Methods used by the authors: Estimation of nucleated cell counts relied on the amplification of reference gene primers. The method was immunoSEQ multiplex PCR; TCRdb's version includes in-frame clones alone and lacks a portion of them. V and J calls and clone size are copied from that table; D and trimming were computed from the DNA. The sample holds 250,000 or so clones; around 83% are singletons and the top ten take 2% to 2.5%. This record belongs to a study of blood T cell repertoires in COVID-19. Turning to the study itself: Sites across the United States, Italy and Spain contributed samples from acute and convalescent COVID-19. Sample material is recorded as cDNA or gDNA derived from T cells, B-cell-depleted T cells, or PBMCs.

The J gene is TRBJ1-5, the V gene TRBV18; D unclear. Material: peripheral blood. This TCR was sampled from a man aged 35 to 55 who had recovered from COVID-19. The CDR3 DNA reads TGTGCCAGCTCACCACAGAGGGCGGCACAGCCCCAGCATTTT. Translating gives CASSPQRAAQPQHF.